This T cell receptor (beta chain) was sequenced during a study of circulating and synovial CD4+ cells in juvenile arthritis. The study's findings and limits: Bulk blood CD4 samples held at least an order of magnitude more or fewer genomes than CPL. Traditional Vbeta family usage analysis missed the pathogenic-like versus bulk difference. Compared with bulk blood, circulating pathogenic-like lymphocytes shared substantially more CDR3 sequences with synovial T cells. Some such blood samples were as oligoclonal as synovium.

Trimming cost V 3 bases and J 10 bases, with 12 bases left between them. Germline V gives CDR1 KGHSH, CDR2 LQKENI. The CDR3 sequence is 12 residues long. Note on this clone: Its antigen is currently unknown.

TCRdb keeps only in-frame clones here, not all; method: immunoSEQ multiplex PCR. The data contain about 32,000 clones, more than 90% of them singletons. Sequencing was performed on CD4+ T cells from blood. This TCR was sampled from a human donor with juvenile idiopathic arthritis. The rearrangement links TRBV18 to TRBJ1-1; the D gene is possibly TRBD1 (6 bases). CDR3 bases: TGTGCCAGCTCACCCCCACAGGGTTTAGCTTTCTTT. Amino acid sequence: CASSPPQGLAFF.